This is a list of T cell receptor beta chains from one sample in a study of T cells after yellow fever vaccination. From the 5' RACE reads, TCRdb called clonotypes with MiXCR, one entry per CDR3 protein. The sample has more than 300,000 distinct CDR3 sequences; about 10% are singletons. This material consisted of CD4+ T cells sorted from PBMCs, taken 45 days after the yellow fever booster vaccination. The receptors originated from a man in his late teens or twenties who received the YFV17D yellow fever vaccine. Both conserved end residues are part of each CDR3. The order of the fields is J gene, V gene, D gene, clone size, CDR3 protein, CDR3 DNA. The D gene is left open where the match is weak. The size of a clone is reported for some rows only, either as once, few or many, or as a class for expanded clones.

>TRBJ1-1|TRBV7-9|.|few
CASSSQLSTEAFF
TGTGCCAGCAGCTCACAGCTGAGCACTGAAGCTTTCTTT
>TRBJ1-2|TRBV5-8|.|.
CASSLLGASYGYTF
TGTGCCAGCAGCTTGCTAGGGGCTAGCTATGGCTACACCTTC
>TRBJ1-2|TRBV5-1|.|.
CASSLASAGSGNYGYTF
TGCGCCAGCAGCTTGGCATCGGCAGGGAGCGGTAACTATGGCTACACCTTC
>TRBJ2-5|TRBV5-4|.|many
CASSLGRVQETQYF
TGTGCCAGCAGCTTGGGTCGGGTCCAAGAGACCCAGTACTTC
>TRBJ2-3|TRBV4-3|.|few
CASSQGYSSTDTQYF
TGCGCCAGCAGCCAAGGGTATTCCAGCACAGATACGCAGTATTTT
>TRBJ1-4|TRBV2|.|few
CASSEALGKLFF
TGTGCCAGCAGTGAAGCTCTAGGGAAACTGTTTTTT
>TRBJ2-3|TRBV29-1|.|few
CSVHLGDTQYF
TGCAGCGTTCATCTAGGTGATACGCAGTATTTT
>TRBJ2-3|TRBV12-3/TRBV12-4|.|many
CASSPGVSTDTQYF
TGTGCCAGCAGTCCCGGGGTTAGCACAGATACGCAGTATTTT
>TRBJ2-1|TRBV19|TRBD2|.
CASSSIAGGLPVEQFF
TGTGCCAGTAGTTCGATAGCGGGGGGGCTACCTGTTGAGCAGTTCTTC
>TRBJ1-1|TRBV12-3/TRBV12-4|.|many
CASSLQGRAEAFF
TGTGCCAGCAGTTTACAGGGGCGGGCTGAAGCTTTCTTT
>TRBJ2-5|TRBV7-2|TRBD1|.
CASSLGTGFYETQYF
TGTGCCAGCAGCTTAGGGACAGGGTTTTACGAGACCCAGTACTTC
>TRBJ1-5|TRBV21-1|.|few
CASDRDRGDQPQHF
TGTGCCAGCGACCGGGACAGGGGAGATCAGCCCCAGCATTTT
>TRBJ1-6|TRBV20-1|TRBD1|few
CSARRDRDSPLHF
TGCAGTGCTAGGCGAGACAGGGACTCACCCCTCCACTTT
>TRBJ1-6|TRBV27|.|few
CASSLSVPGAYNSPLHF
TGTGCCAGCAGTTTAAGTGTTCCCGGGGCGTATAATTCACCCCTCCACTTT
>TRBJ1-4|TRBV5-1|.|few
CASSPPGPRNEKLFF
TGCGCCAGCAGCCCACCGGGACCGCGTAATGAAAAACTGTTTTTT
>TRBJ2-2|TRBV7-8|.|few
CASSPRAIKGLFF
TGTGCCAGCAGCCCCCGGGCTATTAAGGGGCTGTTTTTT
>TRBJ2-2|TRBV27|.|few
CASSFRRQPLKNTGELFF
TGTGCCAGCAGTTTTAGGAGACAGCCCCTCAAGAACACCGGGGAGCTGTTTTTT
>TRBJ1-1|TRBV7-9|.|few
CASSARRGRENTEAFF
TGTGCCAGCAGCGCCCGGAGGGGACGAGAGAACACTGAAGCTTTCTTT
>TRBJ1-2|TRBV20-1|TRBD1|.
CSAIPGTGEYGYTF
TGCAGTGCTATACCCGGGACAGGGGAGTATGGCTACACCTTC
>TRBJ2-7|TRBV19|.|.
CASSRQGLGEQYF
TGTGCCAGTAGTAGACAGGGACTTGGAGAGCAGTACTTC
>TRBJ2-3|TRBV5-1|.|many
CASSSWTAYAQYF
TGCGCCAGCAGCTCTTGGACAGCCTACGCGCAGTATTTT
>TRBJ1-1|TRBV6-4|.|few
CASKLGPNTEAFF
TGTGCCAGCAAATTGGGCCCGAACACTGAAGCTTTCTTT
>TRBJ2-3|TRBV5-1|TRBD2|.
CASNAGGTDTQYF
TGCGCCAGCAACGCGGGGGGGACAGATACGCAGTATTTT
>TRBJ1-5|TRBV28|.|.
CASSSPGGAGQPQHF
TGTGCCAGCAGTTCCCCGGGGGGGGCGGGTCAGCCCCAGCATTTT
>TRBJ1-2|TRBV12-3/TRBV12-4|TRBD1|.
CASRQTGSDGYTF
TGTGCCAGCAGGCAGACAGGGTCGGATGGCTACACCTTC
>TRBJ2-7|TRBV27|.|many
CASSYFGQQRYEQYF
TGTGCCAGCAGTTACTTTGGGCAGCAAAGGTACGAGCAGTACTTC
>TRBJ2-6|TRBV6-5|.|few
CASSPRPTIPNRANVLTF
TGTGCCAGCAGTCCCCGGCCCACCATCCCCAATCGGGCCAACGTCCTGACTTTC
>TRBJ1-3|TRBV20-1|TRBD1|many
CSASPTGGGLGNTIYF
TGCAGTGCTAGCCCAACAGGGGGGGGATTGGGAAACACCATATATTTT
>TRBJ2-3|TRBV5-6|TRBD1|.
CASSGRLQGARSTDTQYF
TGTGCCAGCAGCGGAAGACTTCAGGGGGCGCGGAGCACAGATACGCAGTATTTT
>TRBJ2-1|TRBV5-1|.|.
CASSPHLDEQFF
TGCGCCAGCAGCCCTCACTTGGATGAGCAGTTCTTC
>TRBJ2-5|TRBV4-3|.|many
CASSQDLRGRETQYF
TGCGCCAGCAGCCAAGACCTCAGGGGTAGGGAGACCCAGTACTTC
>TRBJ2-4|TRBV5-1|TRBD2|once
CASSPRLGGAGAKNIQYF
TGCGCCAGCAGCCCAAGGCTCGGGGGGGCTGGAGCCAAAAACATTCAGTACTTC
>TRBJ1-1|TRBV29-1|.|.
CSVEAGPGGTEAFF
TGCAGCGTTGAAGCTGGGCCGGGGGGCACTGAAGCTTTCTTT
>TRBJ2-5|TRBV20-1|TRBD2|.
CSASGTSGGTQETQYF
TGCAGTGCTTCCGGGACTAGCGGGGGGACACAAGAGACCCAGTACTTC
>TRBJ2-5|TRBV4-1|TRBD2|.
CASSQEGLAGKYF
TGCGCCAGCAGCCAAGAAGGACTAGCGGGAAAGTACTTC
>TRBJ2-5|TRBV18|.|.
CASSRESGETQYF
TGTGCCAGCTCAAGGGAATCGGGGGAGACCCAGTACTTC
>TRBJ2-1|TRBV7-3|TRBD1|few
CASSPSRGTGGMDEQFF
TGTGCCAGCAGTCCATCTAGGGGGACAGGGGGCATGGATGAGCAGTTCTTC
>TRBJ2-5|TRBV29-1|TRBD1|few
CSVEVNRGRETQYF
TGCAGCGTTGAAGTAAACAGGGGGCGGGAGACCCAGTACTTC
>TRBJ1-2|TRBV3-1|.|few
CASSQDQGFNYGYTF
TGTGCCAGCAGCCAAGATCAGGGGTTCAACTATGGCTACACCTTC
>TRBJ2-3|TRBV7-9|.|.
CASSPRRGGSTDTQYF
TGTGCCAGCAGCCCCAGACGAGGGGGGAGCACAGATACGCAGTATTTT
>TRBJ1-1|TRBV9|.|many
CASSAGQNTEAFF
TGTGCCAGCAGCGCGGGACAAAACACTGAAGCTTTCTTT
>TRBJ1-4|TRBV3-1|TRBD1|few
CASSPRQGEKLFF
TGTGCCAGCAGCCCCCGACAGGGGGAAAAACTGTTTTTT
>TRBJ1-4|TRBV18|.|.
CASSPPGTQYEKLFF
TGTGCCAGCTCACCACCGGGGACACAGTATGAAAAACTGTTTTTT
>TRBJ1-4|TRBV3-1|.|.
CASSLRFQTNEKLFF
TGTGCCAGCAGCCTCCGGTTCCAAACTAATGAAAAACTGTTTTTT
>TRBJ1-4|TRBV7-9|TRBD1|few
CASSLGQGAIFEKLFF
TGTGCCAGCAGCTTAGGACAGGGGGCCATCTTCGAAAAACTGTTTTTT
>TRBJ2-1|TRBV7-3|.|many
CASSSQGYEQFF
TGTGCCAGCAGTTCACAGGGCTATGAGCAGTTCTTC
>TRBJ2-2|TRBV11-2|.|many
CASSLERQTGELFF
TGTGCCAGCAGCCTAGAGCGGCAAACCGGGGAGCTGTTTTTT
>TRBJ1-1|TRBV5-4|.|.
CASSSRGRADTEAFF
TGTGCCAGCAGCTCCAGGGGCAGGGCGGACACTGAAGCTTTCTTT
>TRBJ2-3|TRBV24-1|TRBD1|.
CATGEGQGVPDTQYF
TGTGCCACCGGGGAGGGACAGGGTGTGCCAGATACGCAGTATTTT
>TRBJ2-5|TRBV5-8|.|few
CASSLANRLRTQYF
TGTGCCAGCAGCTTGGCGAATAGGCTTAGGACCCAGTACTTC
>TRBJ2-6|TRBV20-1|.|few
CSASHYSGANVLTF
TGCAGTGCTTCCCACTATTCTGGGGCCAACGTCCTGACTTTC
>TRBJ2-6|TRBV7-3|.|.
CASGSPGGANVLTF
TGTGCCAGCGGTTCGCCCGGTGGGGCCAACGTCCTGACTTTC
>TRBJ1-4|TRBV3-1|.|few
CASSQDLVQKLFF
TGTGCCAGCAGCCAAGATCTGGTACAAAAACTGTTTTTT
>TRBJ1-2|TRBV6-2/TRBV6-3|.|few
CASIQGTDYGYTF
TGTGCCAGCATCCAGGGAACAGACTATGGCTACACCTTC
>TRBJ1-6|TRBV5-1|TRBD1|many
CASREGTGAESPLHF
TGCGCCAGCAGGGAAGGGACAGGGGCGGAATCACCCCTCCACTTT
>TRBJ2-2|TRBV4-1|.|few
CASSQDLGARRLASTGELFF
TGCGCCAGCAGCCAAGATTTGGGGGCGCGCAGGCTCGCGTCTACCGGGGAGCTGTTTTTT
>TRBJ1-4|TRBV20-1|.|.
CSARISVFNEKLFF
TGCAGTGCTAGAATATCGGTATTTAATGAAAAACTGTTTTTT
>TRBJ2-5|TRBV7-2|.|few
CASSLVLVETQYF
TGTGCCAGCAGCTTAGTACTAGTGGAGACCCAGTACTTC
>TRBJ1-2|TRBV19|.|few
CASSIKPGGPHTF
TGTGCCAGTAGTATAAAGCCCGGGGGTCCCCACACCTTC
>TRBJ1-2|TRBV20-1|TRBD1|few
CSASLGGAHRYGYTF
TGCAGTGCTAGTTTAGGGGGCGCCCATCGGTATGGCTACACCTTC